This TCR beta chain was recovered during a study of blood T cell repertoires in COVID-19. As for the study in general: Sites in the United States, Italy and Spain provided acute and convalescent COVID-19 samples. In each case, the material was cDNA or gDNA derived from T cells, B-cell-depleted T cells, or PBMCs.

CDR1 and CDR2 from the germline V gene are SGHVS and FQNEAQ. This CDR3 comprises 16 residues. Trimming took 3 bases from V and 9 from J, leaving 18 bases between them. Methods used by the authors: By means of reference gene primer amplification, nucleated cell counts were estimated. Some clones are missing from TCRdb's copy, which holds only in-frame ones; the method was immunoSEQ multiplex PCR. V and J calls plus clone size are reproduced from that table; the DNA served to infer D and trimming. The table shows about 100,000 clones, with around 90% occurring only once. While infection was still active, Seattle patients were enrolled and then followed longitudinally.

The receptor was isolated from a human donor with COVID-19, enrolled during active disease. The donor label of this sample is uncertain. This chain links TRBV7-8 with TRBJ1-6; D not resolved. Sequenced: peripheral blood. The CDR3 region has the DNA TGTGCCAGCAGCTTCCCCGGGTCCCCCGTGGGTTCACCCCTCCACTTT. Its protein is CASSFPGSPVGSPLHF.